One and the same sample provided the 13 T cell receptor beta chains below, sequenced in a study of control samples from healthy donors and cancer patients. The assay was immunoSEQ multiplex PCR, and TCRdb's table has in-frame clones only and misses some. The table records 120,000 to 150,000 clones, 91% of them present only once. Sequenced: blood. The receptors shown here come from a man aged 18 to 35 in good health.

The rearrangement links TRBV19 to TRBJ1-5; TRBD1 agrees at 8 bases. The V gene's germline CDR1 is LNHDA and CDR2 SQIVND (reference sequence). The CDR3 totals 16 residues. Trimming cost V 1 base and J 4 bases; bases outside gene matches: 6. For the CDR3, the DNA is TGTGCCAGTAGTATAGGGCGGGACAGGAGGAATCAGCCCCAGCATTTT. Translation: CASSIGRDRRNQPQHF.

Comments on this clone: The same CDR3 is also encoded by other DNA sequences in this sample. The chain has TRBV11-2 and TRBJ2-5; D is unclear. Germline V gene sequence: CDR1 SGHAT, CDR2 FQNNGV. The CDR3 length is 11 residues. V was trimmed by 2 bases and J by 4 bases, leaving 2 bases between them. The CDR3 bases are TGTGCCAGCAGCTTAAGAGAGACCCAGTACTTC. Its protein is CASSLRETQYF.

CDR3 sequence: CATSRDFGPASEKLFF. CDR3 nucleotides: TGTGCCACCAGCAGAGATTTTGGACCTGCGAGTGAAAAACTGTTTTTT. The chain employs TRBV15 and TRBJ1-4; D uncertain. The V gene's germline CDR1 is LNHNV and CDR2 YYDKDF (reference sequence). The CDR3 length is 16 residues. Trimming stripped 0 bases from V and 7 bases from J, with 15 bases between.

This rearrangement joins TRBV12-3 or TRBV12-4 to TRBJ2-5; D call uncertain. Deletions cut 3 bases from V and 5 bases from J, with 10 bases between. This CDR3 is 13 amino acids long. The CDR3 coding sequence is TGTGCCAGCAGTTTTAAGGTCGATGAGACCCAGTACTTC. Translating it yields CASSFKVDETQYF.

This chain links TRBV16 with TRBJ2-2, with TRBD1 as a possible D gene (5 bases). Per the germline V gene, CDR1 is KGHSY and CDR2 is FQNENV. The CDR3 loop spans 13 amino acids. The V gene lost 4 bases and the J gene lost 5 bases, with 8 bases spanning the gap. The CDR3 nucleotides are TGTGCCAGCAGCCGCCAGGGAACCGGGGAGCTGTTTTTT. This translates into CASSRQGTGELFF.

The rearrangement uses TRBV6-5 and TRBJ2-7; perhaps TRBD1 as D (6 bases). Germline V CDR1 and CDR2: MNHEY, SVGAGI. V lost 4 bases to trimming and J lost 4 bases, with 14 bases between them. This CDR3 spans 14 amino acids. The DNA of the CDR3 is TGTGCCAGCAGTTCAGGGGTCCTTGGGTACGAGCAGTACTTC. Translating it yields CASSSGVLGYEQYF.

This chain uses TRBV27 with TRBJ2-7, with 11 bases identical to TRBD2. The CDR3 extends over 17 amino acids. Germline V gene data show CDR1 as MNHEY and CDR2 as SMNVEV (reference sequence). After removal of 6 bases from V and 2 bases from J, the junction contained 12 bases not matched to a gene. Here the CDR3 reads CASSLKTGTSGTYEQYF. The CDR3 DNA follows: TGTGCCAGCAGCTTAAAAACCGGGACTAGCGGTACCTACGAGCAGTACTTC.

The chain combines TRBV27 with TRBJ2-7, with 14 bases lining up with TRBD2. The CDR3 has 19 residues. The V gene's germline CDR1 is MNHEY and CDR2 SMNVEV (reference sequence). V was clipped by 5 bases and J by 9 bases; unmatched bases: 21. As DNA, the CDR3 is TGTGCCAGCAGTCTGACCGCTCCGGGACTAGCGGGGGCCCCAGGGCGGCAGTACTTC. The encoded protein is CASSLTAPGLAGAPGRQYF.

The J gene is TRBJ1-1, the V gene TRBV5-4, with D possibly being TRBD1 (6 bases). The V end was cut by 3 bases, the J end by 1 base, with 13 bases between. Germline V gene lookup returns CDR1 SGHNT and CDR2 YYREEE (reference sequence). The CDR3 contains 15 residues. The CDR3 is CASSSITGWNTEAFF. For the CDR3, the DNA is TGTGCCAGCAGCTCAATAACAGGGTGGAACACTGAAGCTTTCTTT.

This sequence joins TRBV7-9 and TRBJ1-2, with 7 bases lining up with TRBD1. The CDR3 runs to 14 residues. Trimming at V came to 0 bases and at J to 10 bases, leaving 8 bases not matched to a gene. The germline CDR1 and CDR2 sequences are SEHNR and FQNEAQ (reference sequence). The CDR3 here is CASSLATGIGNYTF. The CDR3 bases are TGTGCCAGCAGCTTAGCGACAGGGATCGGTAACTACACCTTC.

This chain joins TRBV6-2 or TRBV6-3 and TRBJ2-3; D not resolved. CDR3 length: 12 amino acids. V was shortened by 4 bases and J by 5 bases, with 7 bases between the two germline ends. The V gene's germline CDR1 is MNHEY and CDR2 SVGEGT. The CDR3 region has the DNA TGTGCCAGCAGTTCCTACATAGATACGCAGTATTTT. Protein product: CASSSYIDTQYF.

The sample holds one count of this clone. The chain joins TRBV9 to TRBJ2-5; D gene ambiguous. Germline loops: CDR1 SGDLS, CDR2 YYNGEE. Trimming left V 2 bases short and J 0 bases short, with 14 bases between. This CDR3 comprises 16 residues. The CDR3 DNA sequence: TGTGCCAGCAGCGTTCGACACAGCAGTCACCAAGAGACCCAGTACTTC. Its protein product is CASSVRHSSHQETQYF.

V and J are TRBV3-1 (or the pseudogene TRBV3-2) and TRBJ1-6; 9 nucleotides agree with TRBD1. V shed 5 bases, J shed 8 bases, and the junction held 4 bases outside the gene matches. This CDR3 is built from 14 residues. CDR1 and CDR2 from the germline V gene are LGHDT and YNNKEL (reference sequence). CDR3 in DNA: TGTGCCAGCAGCAGCCGGGACAGGGATTCACCCCTCCACTTT. Protein: CASSSRDRDSPLHF.